This TCR beta chain is drawn from a study of radiation and T cells in renal cell carcinoma. Sequencing was performed with immunoSEQ multiplex PCR; in TCRdb, only in-frame clones are kept and a portion is missing. Of under 100,000 clones listed, over 80% are singletons. Germline V gene lookup returns CDR1 GTSNPN and CDR2 SVGIG (reference sequence). The CDR3 contains 15 residues. Of note for this clone: Its antigen remains unknown. Germline and junction disagree at one end, which may indicate a read error.

Findings of the study overall: In blood, top tumor clones expanded by 2 weeks, shrinking by 4.

Documented time point: blood 4 weeks post-SBRT, at nephrectomy. The treatment: 15 Gy SBRT to primary tumor, nephrectomy 4 weeks later. Nephrectomy followed 15 Gy stereotactic body radiation by 4 weeks. Serial blood draws occurred at baseline and 2 and 4 weeks post-SBRT. This renal cell carcinoma was of the clear cell type. The receptor was derived from a man aged 50 to 59 with renal cell carcinoma. This chain connects TRBV30 to TRBJ1-5; no definite D call. The sequenced sample was blood, obtained from a patient whose treatment included radiotherapy and nephrectomy. The CDR3 loop reads CAWSVTGVWNRPQHF. For the CDR3, the DNA is TGTGCCTGGAGTGTTACGGGTGTTTGGAATCGGCCCCAGCATTTT. The whole variable domain, remainder taken from reference TRBV30 and TRBJ1-5, is SQTIHQWPATLVQPVGSPLSLECTVEGTSNPNLYWYRQAAGRGLQLLFYSVGIGQISSEVPQNLSASRPQDRQFILSSKKLLLSDSGFYLCAWSVTGVWNRPQHFGDGTRLSIL.